The 30 T cell receptor beta chains in this list originate from one sample, sequenced in a study of T cells in Graves' hyperthyroidism and ophthalmopathy. RNA transcripts were the template for amplifying TCR beta CDR3 regions. The primer set for the first-round RT-PCR of the TCR CDR3 was HTBI. MiXCR, applied by TCRdb to the multiplex PCR reads, yields one record per CDR3 protein. The data contain more than 550,000 distinct CDR3 sequences, 17% of them seen just once; the ten biggest clones take up 15% to 19%. Sequences were obtained from blood. Receptor source: a middle-aged man with Graves' hyperthyroidism.

The chain has TRBV4-1 and TRBJ1-1; D remains unclear. V was cut by 1 base and J by 5 bases, with 11 bases left in between. Per the germline V gene, CDR1 is MGHRA and CDR2 is YSYEKL. The CDR3 has 14 amino acids. CDR3 loop: CASSQGEWSTEAFF. The CDR3 DNA reads TGCGCCAGCAGCCAAGGGGAGTGGAGTACTGAAGCTTTCTTT.

This chain joins TRBV7-2 and TRBJ1-1, with no clear D. In germline, CDR1 is SGHTA, CDR2 FQGNSA. V was trimmed by 5 bases and J by 9 bases, leaving 16 bases between them. CDR3 length: 13 residues. The CDR3 region has the DNA TGTGCCAGCAGCCTCGATGACCGTGTGAAAGCTTTCTTT. Protein product: CASSLDDRVKAFF. The full variable domain, completed using reference TRBV7-2 and TRBJ1-1, is GAGVSQSPSNKVTEKGKDVELRCDPISGHTALYWYRQSLGQGLEFLIYFQGNSAPDKSGLPSDRFSAERTGGSVSTLTIQRTQQEDSAVYLCASSLDDRVKAFFGQGTRLTVV.

This clonotype was counted many times. The V gene is TRBV6-1, the J gene TRBJ2-5; TRBD1 aligns across 7 bases. Per germline, CDR1 MNHNS and CDR2 SASEGT. V dropped 4 bases and J dropped 5; count of bases not matched to a gene: 4. There are 13 residues in the CDR3. CDR3 coding DNA: TGTGCCAGCAGTGTAGGGGGCGCGGAGACCCAGTACTTC. This sequence encodes CASSVGGAETQYF.

This clonotype was observed a handful of times. The chain couples TRBV3-1 to TRBJ2-2, with D unclear. The V gene's germline CDR1 is LGHDT and CDR2 YNNKEL (reference sequence). V dropped 0 bases and J dropped 2 bases, with 13 bases sitting between them. The CDR3 is 17 amino acids. The CDR3 here is CASSQEGRLANTGELFF. DNA of the CDR3: TGTGCCAGCAGCCAAGAAGGTCGGCTGGCTAACACCGGGGAGCTGTTTTTT.

This clonotype appeared many times. The V call is TRBV2, the J call TRBJ2-7; tentatively, D is TRBD1 or TRBD2 (5 bases each). Germline CDR1 and CDR2: SNHLY and FYNNEI. CDR3 size: 13 residues. The ends were cut back, 9 bases at V and 7 bases at J, with 19 bases in the middle. CDR3 nucleotides: TGTGCCAGTCGGGGCAACTGGTTGGGGGAGCAGTACTTC. It translates to CASRGNWLGEQYF.

As regards this clonotype: The junction and the germline gene differ at one end; a read error may be behind it. V and J are TRBV5-1 and TRBJ2-2; perhaps TRBD1 as D (6 bases). Germline CDR1 is SGHRS and CDR2 is YFSETQ. CDR3 length equals 13 residues. This chain's CDR3 is CASSNRVTGELLF. Here the CDR3 DNA reads TGCGCCAGCAGCAACAGGGTTACCGGGGAGCTGCTTTTT.

In this sample, this clonotype turned up many times. The chain links TRBV27 to TRBJ1-1; possible D gene TRBD1, 5 bases. Germline CDR1 reads MNHEY; CDR2 reads SMNVEV (reference sequence). The CDR3 loop spans 18 amino acids. Trimming shortened V by 1 base and J by 1 base, and 19 bases separated the two germline ends. The CDR3 here is CASSLYLGLGGRNTEAFF. Here the CDR3 DNA reads TGTGCCAGCAGTTTATACCTGGGACTGGGGGGTAGGAACACTGAAGCTTTCTTT.

This clonotype was counted ten times or more. V usage is TRBV12-3 or TRBV12-4 and J usage is TRBJ1-2, with D possibly TRBD1 on 6 matching bases. CDR3 length: 18 amino acids. Trimming shortened V by 4 bases and J by 0 bases, and 21 bases separated the two germline ends. CDR3 region: CASSSRGRGRVTNYGYTF. CDR3 DNA: TGTGCCAGCAGTTCCAGGGGTCGGGGAAGGGTCACTAACTATGGCTACACCTTC.

The gene calls are TRBV12-3 or TRBV12-4 and TRBJ1-2, with TRBD1 as a possible D gene (5 bases). The CDR3 totals 14 residues. Trimming shortened V by 3 bases and J by 6 bases, and 14 bases separated the two germline ends. The CDR3 coding sequence is TGTGCCAGCAGTTTGGGGACTCAACGGGATGGCTACACCTTC. Its translation is CASSLGTQRDGYTF.

Points on this clonotype: The junction departs from germline at one end; a sequencing error may be responsible. The V call is TRBV24-1, the J call TRBJ2-6, with TRBD1 as a possible D gene (5 bases). The length of the CDR3 is 15 residues. The V gene's germline CDR1 is KGHDR and CDR2 SFDVKD. This CDR3 is CATSERGAGADVLTF. CDR3 in DNA: TGTGCCACCAGTGAACGAGGTGCTGGGGCCGACGTCCTGACTTTC.

This clonotype was found many times. The chain recombines TRBV7-2 with TRBJ2-1, with 7 positions matching TRBD2. The V and J ends lost 5 bases and 5 bases, in that order; junction bases with no gene match: 6. Germline V gives CDR1 SGHTA, CDR2 FQGNSA. The length of the CDR3 is 14 residues. The DNA of the CDR3 is TGTGCCAGCAGCGGGAGGGTAATAGACAATGAGCAGTTCTTC. It is translated as CASSGRVIDNEQFF.

This clonotype has ten or more counts. The chain recombines TRBV11-2 with TRBJ2-3, with 7 positions matching TRBD2. With V trimmed by 4 bases and J by 3 bases, 4 bases remained unmatched. CDR1 is SGHAT, CDR2 FQNNGV, per germline. This CDR3 comprises 14 residues. This CDR3 reads CASSWGGATDTQYF. CDR3 nucleotide sequence: TGTGCCAGCAGCTGGGGGGGAGCGACAGATACGCAGTATTTT.

V is TRBV20-1 and J is TRBJ2-1; no clear D. Trimming shortened V by 5 bases and J by 14 bases, and 16 bases separated the two germline ends. This CDR3 has 11 amino acids. CDR1 is DFQATT, CDR2 SNEGSKA, per germline (reference sequence). The CDR3 reads CSASGPLSEFF. In DNA, the CDR3 is TGCAGTGCTTCAGGCCCGCTGAGCGAGTTCTTC.

At least ten counts were recorded for this clonotype. The J gene is TRBJ2-5, the V gene TRBV4-3; 13 bases are a match to TRBD2. Germline V gene data show CDR1 as LGHNA and CDR2 as YSLEER. The ends lost 5 bases at V and 5 bases at J; junction bases unmatched: 8. The CDR3 is 16 amino acids. This CDR3 reads CASSTGLAGDWETQYF. CDR3 DNA: TGCGCCAGCAGCACCGGACTAGCGGGAGATTGGGAGACCCAGTACTTC.

The chain employs TRBV30 and TRBJ2-7, with D possibly matching TRBD1 (6 bases). Per germline, CDR1 GTSNPN and CDR2 SVGIG (reference sequence). Trimming removed 2 bases from V and 6 bases from J, with 11 bases in between. The CDR3 contains 12 residues. The CDR3 loop reads CAWSRDIGEQYF. The CDR3 DNA is TGTGCCTGGAGTCGGGACATAGGCGAGCAGTACTTC.

In this sample, this clonotype turned up many times. The rearrangement uses TRBV7-2 and TRBJ2-1; tentatively, D is TRBD2 (7 bases). V lost 6 bases and J 6 bases, leaving 12 bases between the germline ends. Germline CDR1 SGHTA, CDR2 FQGNSA. This CDR3 comprises 13 residues. This CDR3 is CASSRGAVNEQFF. The CDR3, as DNA: TGTGCCAGCAGTCGGGGGGCTGTCAATGAGCAGTTCTTC.

This clonotype was detected ten times or more. This chain links TRBV27 with TRBJ2-3; no firm D call. CDR3 length: 14 amino acids. V lost 2 bases and J 2 bases, leaving 8 bases between the germline ends. Germline V CDR1 and CDR2: MNHEY, SMNVEV (reference sequence). CDR3 sequence reads: CASSLAANTDTQYF. The CDR3 DNA follows: TGTGCCAGCAGTTTAGCTGCCAACACAGATACGCAGTATTTT.

In its sample, this clonotype was seen many times. In DNA, the CDR3 is TGCAGTGCTAGAAGTACATGGGGTACAGATACGCAGTATTTT. Translating it yields CSARSTWGTDTQYF. J is TRBJ2-3 and V is TRBV20-1; D call uncertain. CDR1 is DFQATT and CDR2 is SNEGSKA in the germline V gene (reference sequence). This CDR3 spans 14 amino acids. Trimming cost V 2 bases and J 3 bases, with 12 bases left between them.

This clonotype was detected only a few times. The V and J genes are TRBV20-1 and TRBJ2-5, with D tentatively TRBD1 (5 bases). Per the germline V gene, CDR1 is DFQATT and CDR2 is SNEGSKA (reference sequence). Trimming shortened V by 7 bases and J by 0 bases, and 15 bases separated the two germline ends. This CDR3 is 14 amino acids long. The CDR3 nucleotides read TGCAGTGTAGATCGGGCAGGGCACCAAGAGACCCAGTACTTC. Translating gives CSVDRAGHQETQYF.

The chain employs TRBV6-1 and TRBJ2-7; 7 nucleotides align to TRBD1. This CDR3 is built from 15 residues. The trim removed 3 bases at V and 1 base at J, leaving 6 bases unmatched. In germline, CDR1 is MNHNS, CDR2 SASEGT. For the CDR3, the DNA is TGTGCCAGCAGTGACCTATGGGACAGATCCTACGAGCAGTACTTC. Residues: CASSDLWDRSYEQYF.

The table lists this clonotype with many counts. This sequence joins TRBV18 and TRBJ2-5; D call uncertain. V lost 0 bases and J 5 bases, leaving 7 bases between the germline ends. Germline loops: CDR1 KGHSH, CDR2 LQKENI. The length of the CDR3 is 13 residues. The CDR3 region is CASSPPFWETQYF. CDR3 sequence (DNA): TGTGCCAGCTCACCACCGTTTTGGGAGACCCAGTACTTC.

There are many counts of this clonotype. The rearrangement uses TRBV18 and TRBJ1-2; D not resolved. V shed 1 base and J shed 3 bases, with 6 bases lying between them. CDR3 length: 13 amino acids. In germline, CDR1 is KGHSH, CDR2 LQKENI. The CDR3 spells CASSPRTDYGYTF. The CDR3 coding sequence is TGTGCCAGCTCACCACGAACGGACTATGGCTACACCTTC.

V usage is TRBV7-2 and J usage is TRBJ1-6, with TRBD1 identical over 10 bases. Losses at the gene ends were 4 bases for V and 6 bases for J; bases not matched to a gene: 6. The germline CDR1 and CDR2 sequences are SGHTA and FQGNSA. The CDR3 totals 16 residues. The CDR3 spells CASSSGGQGSNSPLHF. The CDR3 DNA is TGTGCCAGCAGCTCTGGGGGACAGGGGTCTAATTCACCCCTCCACTTT.

This clonotype was seen repeatedly, ten times or more. The V gene is TRBV7-4, the J gene TRBJ2-1, with 7 bases fitting TRBD1. CDR1 SGHVT and CDR2 SQSDAQ come from the germline V gene. The CDR3 is 20 residues long. V lost 4 bases and J lost 1; bases outside the gene matches: 19. The CDR3 coding sequence is TGTGCCAGCAGCTCCGCAGATCAAAACAGGGGCGCAGGATCCTACAATGAGCAGTTCTTC. Translation gives CASSSADQNRGAGSYNEQFF.

The sample holds a few counts of this clonotype. Because the CDR3 is missing its conserved closing phenylalanine or tryptophan, this is likely a read error. The chain employs TRBV7-9 and TRBJ2-5; 8 bases match TRBD2. V lost 0 bases and J lost 5; bases outside the gene matches: 8. Germline V gives CDR1 SEHNR, CDR2 FQNEAQ (reference sequence). The CDR3 has 16 amino acids. The CDR3, as DNA: TGTGCCAGCAGCTTAGCGCTTAGCGGGAACGGCGAGACCCAGTACCTC. Amino acid sequence: CASSLALSGNGETQYL.

This clonotype has a count of ten or more. The chain carries TRBV6-1 and TRBJ2-2, with TRBD1 identical over 7 bases. V was clipped by 5 bases and J by 5 bases; unmatched bases: 11. From germline, CDR1 is MNHNS and CDR2 SASEGT. The CDR3 is made up of 16 amino acids. DNA of the CDR3: TGTGCCAGCAGTCCGAGACAGGGTCGAAGAACCGGGGAGCTGTTTTTT. It codes for CASSPRQGRRTGELFF.

This clonotype was found many times. The chain employs TRBV12-3 or TRBV12-4 and TRBJ1-5; D possibly corresponds to TRBD1 (5 bases). The V and J ends lost 5 bases and 2 bases respectively, with 10 bases between them. The CDR3 sequence is 14 residues long. CDR3 sequence: CASSTGGGNQPQHF. CDR3 nucleotides: TGTGCCAGCAGTACCGGAGGGGGCAATCAGCCCCAGCATTTT.

This clonotype was counted a few times. The gene calls are TRBV2 and TRBJ2-2; the D is unclear. The CDR3 contains 13 residues. V was cut by 6 bases and J by 6 bases, with 11 bases left in between. The germline gives CDR1 SNHLY, CDR2 FYNNEI. CDR3 DNA: TGTGCCAGCAGGAACACATGGCCCGGGGAGCTGTTTTTT. Protein sequence: CASRNTWPGELFF.

In its sample, this clonotype was seen many times. The chain has TRBV7-3 and TRBJ2-7; D gene unclear. The CDR3 length is 13 residues. Per germline, CDR1 SGHTA and CDR2 FQGTGA. V dropped 5 bases and J dropped 7 bases, with 15 bases sitting between them. The CDR3 DNA reads as TGTGCCAGCAGCCCCCACCCGGCCCCAGAGCAGTACTTC. Translated, it gives CASSPHPAPEQYF.

This clonotype was observed at least ten times. The rearrangement joins TRBV12-3 or TRBV12-4 to TRBJ2-5; 7 nucleotides agree with TRBD1. CDR3 size: 15 residues. The junction had 12 bases not matched to a gene; V was cut back by 6 bases and J by 5 bases. For the CDR3, the DNA is TGTGCCAGCAGCCCCGGACAGGATCGAATGGAGACCCAGTACTTC. Its translation is CASSPGQDRMETQYF.